These 17 T cell receptor beta chains came from one sample sequenced in a study of blood T cells in healthy people across ages (dated by TCRdb to about 2015). Libraries were built with 5' RACE. The sequencer was an Illumina HiSeq 2500. The second PCR ran for roughly 7 to 12 cycles and used a J-beta primer mix along with a sample-barcoded 5' primer. TCRdb ran its own pipeline on the public reads, namely fastp trimming at Q25 and MiXCR clone calling, and kept in-frame beta chains. Rows are unified per CDR3 protein, each entry keeping the most common DNA and genes. Here the sample has some 800,000 distinct CDR3 sequences; 20% to 25% occur a single time. The ten most abundant clones make up 3% to 4% of the sample. These data were likewise used in another study, on T cells of mothers and their children.

The sequenced sample consisted of blood. These receptor sequences come from a boy aged 5-17 years in good health.

As concerns this clonotype: At one boundary the junction diverges from the germline segment, which might be a read error. The chain uses TRBV6-6 and TRBJ2-1; D unclear. Per germline, CDR1 MNHNY and CDR2 SVGAGI (reference sequence). The CDR3 totals 15 residues. CDR3 in DNA: TGTGCCAGCAGAACAAGCGAAGGTCTCTACGATGAGCAGTTCTTC. Translated, it gives CASRTSEGLYDEQFF.

The table lists this clonotype with a few counts. In DNA, the CDR3 is TGTGCCAGCAGTCTAACGGGACAGGGGGCTCTCAATGAGCAGTTCTTC. This translates into CASSLTGQGALNEQFF. This chain uses TRBV12-3 or TRBV12-4 with TRBJ2-1; 12 nucleotides line up with TRBD1. The CDR3 has 16 residues. With V trimmed by 5 bases and J by 6 bases, 8 bases remained unmatched.

The CDR3 is CASSFGTGFETQYF. CDR3 nucleotide sequence: TGTGCCAGCAGCTTCGGGACAGGGTTTGAGACCCAGTACTTC. The chain employs TRBV7-2 and TRBJ2-5; 9 bases map to TRBD1. V lost 3 bases, J lost 5 bases, and 4 bases stayed unmatched. Germline V CDR1 and CDR2: SGHTA, FQGNSA. The CDR3 runs to 14 residues.

In its sample, this clonotype was seen a few times. The chain links TRBV11-2 to TRBJ2-1, with 7 bases fitting TRBD2. Germline CDR1 is SGHAT and CDR2 is FQNNGV. The CDR3 covers 16 residues. V shed 5 bases and J 4 bases; nucleotides not matched to a gene: 11. CDR3 coding DNA: TGTGCCAGCAGCAAAACGACCGGGACTACTTACAATGAGCAGTTCTTC. It specifies CASSKTTGTTYNEQFF. The full variable domain, with the rest looked up from reference TRBV11-2 and TRBJ2-1, is EAGVAQSPRYKIIEKRQSVAFWCNPISGHATLYWYQQILGQGPKLLIQFQNNGVVDDSQLPKDRFSAERLKGVDSTLKIQPAKLEDSAVYLCASSKTTGTTYNEQFFGPGTRLTVL.

This clonotype has just a few counts. The gene calls are TRBV7-2 and TRBJ2-7; the match to TRBD2 covers 7 bases. Per germline, CDR1 SGHTA and CDR2 FQGNSA. This CDR3 spans 13 amino acids. J gave up 4 bases and V 7 bases, and 7 bases lay outside the gene matches. The CDR3 reads CASTSGGSYEQYF. The DNA for the CDR3 is TGTGCCAGCACCTCCGGGGGGTCTTACGAGCAGTACTTC.

This clonotype has just a few counts. DNA for the CDR3: TGTGCCAGCAGTTACCTTGAGGGGCTCTCTGGGGCCAACGTCCTGACTTTC. Its translation: CASSYLEGLSGANVLTF. The chain is built from TRBV6-2 or TRBV6-3 and TRBJ2-6, with D perhaps TRBD1 or TRBD2 (5 bases each). Germline CDR1 is MNHEY and CDR2 is SVGEGT. Trimming cost V 2 bases and J 0 bases, with 11 bases left between them. The CDR3 loop spans 17 amino acids.

The chain carries TRBV19 and TRBJ1-6, with 7 positions matching TRBD1. CDR3 length: 14 residues. Germline V gene data show CDR1 as LNHDA and CDR2 as SQIVND (reference sequence). The CDR3, as DNA: TGTGTCAAAACCGGGACAGCCGAAGGATCACCCCTCCACTTT. Its protein is CVKTGTAEGSPLHF.

The sample holds a few counts of this clonotype. The chain carries TRBV9 and TRBJ1-1; TRBD1 is a possible D gene (5 bases). Deletions cut 0 bases from V and 1 base from J, with 7 bases between. Per the germline V gene, CDR1 is SGDLS and CDR2 is YYNGEE. The CDR3 totals 14 residues. CDR3 amino acids: CASSVVGTNTEAFF. The CDR3 DNA sequence: TGTGCCAGCAGCGTAGTGGGGACGAACACTGAAGCTTTCTTT.

This clonotype was picked up a small number of times. The V and J genes are TRBV15 and TRBJ2-5; 8 bases line up with TRBD2. The J call may not be correct, given that the DNA end is closer to TRBJ2-7. Per the germline V gene, CDR1 is LNHNV and CDR2 is YYDKDF (reference sequence). The CDR3 consists of 18 residues. CDR3 in DNA: TGTGCCACCAGCAGAGATCAGACCCTCCCTAGCGGGTTGTACGAGCAGTACTTC. Its translation is CATSRDQTLPSGLYEQYF.

A few counts support this clonotype. The genes are TRBV30 and TRBJ2-1; 7 bases are shared with TRBD1. The J call is doubtful: the DNA matches TRBJ2-7 better. Germline-derived CDR1 and CDR2 are GTSNPN and SVGIG (reference sequence). CDR3 length equals 14 residues. For the CDR3, the DNA is TGTGCCTGGAATACACAGGGACAGCACTACGAGCAGTACTTC. Translating gives CAWNTQGQHYEQYF.

This clonotype was counted a few times. J is TRBJ1-1 and V is TRBV12-3 or TRBV12-4, with D tentatively TRBD1 (5 bases). CDR3 length: 13 residues. V was trimmed by 6 bases and J by 4 bases, leaving 12 bases between them. The CDR3 sequence: CASRGDYGTEAFF. DNA for the CDR3: TGTGCCAGCAGGGGGGACTACGGCACTGAAGCTTTCTTT.

Only a few counts were recorded for this clonotype. V and J are TRBV20-1 and TRBJ2-5; 8 nucleotides match TRBD1. Germline CDR1 and CDR2: DFQATT and SNEGSKA (reference sequence). The ends lost 4 bases at V and 5 bases at J; junction bases unmatched: 6. There are 13 residues in the CDR3. The CDR3 region has the DNA TGCAGTGCTACAGGGACAGGACGGGAGACCCAGTACTTC. Translating it yields CSATGTGRETQYF.

V and J are TRBV12-3 or TRBV12-4 and TRBJ2-3; D is perhaps TRBD1 or TRBD2 (5 bases each). The CDR3 length is 15 residues. V lost 5 bases, J lost 6 bases, and 18 bases lay in between. The CDR3 region is CASSQTQGWGDTQYF. The CDR3 nucleotides are TGTGCCAGCAGTCAAACCCAAGGCTGGGGGGATACGCAGTATTTT.

V is TRBV5-6 and J is TRBJ2-2; 10 bases line up with TRBD1. In germline, CDR1 is SGHDT, CDR2 YYEEEE. CDR3 length: 16 residues. The trim removed 4 bases at V and 5 bases at J, leaving 8 bases unmatched. CDR3 nucleotide sequence: TGTGCCAGCAGCGCAACCGGGACAGGGGATACCGGGGAGCTGTTTTTT. Protein: CASSATGTGDTGELFF.

The chain couples TRBV19 to TRBJ1-2; D ambiguous. Per the germline V gene, CDR1 is LNHDA and CDR2 is SQIVND (reference sequence). Trimming took 3 bases from V and 8 from J, leaving 10 bases between them. This CDR3 has 12 amino acids. As DNA, the CDR3 is TGTGCCAGTAGTATTGGCGTCCGGGGCTACACCTTC. Translating it yields CASSIGVRGYTF. The full variable domain, completed using reference TRBV19 and TRBJ1-2, is DGGITQSPKYLFRKEGQNVTLSCEQNLNHDAMYWYRQDPGQGLRLIYYSQIVNDFQKGDIAEGYSVSREKKESFPLTVTSAQKNPTAFYLCASSIGVRGYTFGSGTRLTVV.

The V gene is TRBV7-9, the J gene TRBJ2-1; a possible D gene is TRBD1 (6 bases). The CDR3 length is 12 residues. The germline V and J ends were trimmed by 5 bases and 8 bases, with 10 bases remaining between them. CDR1 is SEHNR and CDR2 is FQNEAQ in the germline V gene (reference sequence). CDR3 loop: CASSEQGYEQFF. Written as DNA, the CDR3 is TGTGCCAGCAGCGAACAGGGTTATGAGCAGTTCTTC.

This rearrangement joins TRBV7-9 to TRBJ1-4, with D tentatively TRBD1 (6 bases). This CDR3 region has 16 residues. With 2 bases removed from V and 7 bases from J, the gap between germline ends came to 17 bases. Germline CDR1 reads SEHNR; CDR2 reads FQNEAQ (reference sequence). CDR3 coding DNA: TGTGCCAGCAGCTTACCTTCGACAGGCTCCCCTGAAAAACTGTTTTTT. It codes for CASSLPSTGSPEKLFF.